This TCR beta chain is from a study of T cell responses to AZD1222 COVID-19 vaccine. CDR1 and CDR2 from the germline V gene are SGHAT and FQNNGV. CDR3 length equals 17 residues. This table comes from immunoSEQ multiplex PCR, and its TCRdb copy is limited to in-frame clones, with some not included. The table includes approximately 110,000 clones, approximately 84% detected once. Study findings and constraints: Dominant CD4 TCR responses targeted spike regions 160-218 and 743-854. Donors were mostly white British, more females; clonal diversity possibly underestimated. Repertoires in all cases were sampled only once the peak T cell response had passed.

About this clone: The antigen remains unidentified. One end of the junction is discordant with germline, which a read error may explain.

The material sequenced was peripheral blood, taken on day 0 of AZD1222 vaccination. The chain employs TRBV11-2 and TRBJ2-1; either TRBD1 or TRBD2 may supply D (5 bases each). The sequence was obtained from an adult in good health. In DNA form, the CDR3 reads TGTGCCAGCAGCCACGACCGGGACCTCCGCGGCTACTATGAGCAGTTCTTC. As protein: CASSHDRDLRGYYEQFF.